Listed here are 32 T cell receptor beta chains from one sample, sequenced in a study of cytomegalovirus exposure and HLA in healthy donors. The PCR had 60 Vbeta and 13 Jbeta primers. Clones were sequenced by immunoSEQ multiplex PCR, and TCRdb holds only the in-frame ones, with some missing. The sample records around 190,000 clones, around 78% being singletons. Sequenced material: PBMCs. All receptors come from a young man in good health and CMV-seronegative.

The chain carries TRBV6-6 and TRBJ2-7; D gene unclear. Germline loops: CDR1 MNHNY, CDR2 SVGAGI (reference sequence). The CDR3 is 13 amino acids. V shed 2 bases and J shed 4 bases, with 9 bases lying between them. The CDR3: CASSYPENYEQYF. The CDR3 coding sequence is TGTGCCAGCAGTTACCCGGAGAATTACGAGCAGTACTTC.

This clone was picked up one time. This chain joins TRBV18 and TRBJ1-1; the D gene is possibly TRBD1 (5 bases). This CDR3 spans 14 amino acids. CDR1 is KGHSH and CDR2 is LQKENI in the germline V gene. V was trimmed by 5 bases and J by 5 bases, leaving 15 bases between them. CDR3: CASSATQGRTEAFF. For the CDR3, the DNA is TGTGCCAGCTCAGCTACTCAGGGAAGAACTGAAGCTTTCTTT.

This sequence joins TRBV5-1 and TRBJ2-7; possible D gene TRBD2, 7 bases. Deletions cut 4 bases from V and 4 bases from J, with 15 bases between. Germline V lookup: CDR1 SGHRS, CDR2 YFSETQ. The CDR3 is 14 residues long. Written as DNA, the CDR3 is TGCGCCAGCAGCCTTAGGGGGGGTGCGTACGAGCAGTACTTC. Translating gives CASSLRGGAYEQYF.

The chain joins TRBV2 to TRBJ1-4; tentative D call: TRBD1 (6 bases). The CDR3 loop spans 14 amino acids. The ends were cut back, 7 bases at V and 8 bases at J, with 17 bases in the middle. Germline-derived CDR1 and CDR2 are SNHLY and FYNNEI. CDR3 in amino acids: CASKPGGGREKLFF. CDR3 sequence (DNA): TGTGCCAGCAAGCCGGGGGGGGGCCGGGAAAAACTGTTTTTT. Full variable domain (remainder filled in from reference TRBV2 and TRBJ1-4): EPEVTQTPSHQVTQMGQEVILRCVPISNHLYFYWYRQILGQKVEFLVSFYNNEISEKSEIFDDQFSVERPDGSNFTLKIRSTKLEDSAMYFCASKPGGGREKLFFGSGTQLSVL.

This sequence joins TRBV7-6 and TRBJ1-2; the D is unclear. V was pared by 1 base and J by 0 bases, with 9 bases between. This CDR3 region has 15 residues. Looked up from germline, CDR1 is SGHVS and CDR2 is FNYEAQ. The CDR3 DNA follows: TGTGCCAGCAGCTTAGGAGCACAGACTAACTATGGCTACACCTTC. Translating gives CASSLGAQTNYGYTF.

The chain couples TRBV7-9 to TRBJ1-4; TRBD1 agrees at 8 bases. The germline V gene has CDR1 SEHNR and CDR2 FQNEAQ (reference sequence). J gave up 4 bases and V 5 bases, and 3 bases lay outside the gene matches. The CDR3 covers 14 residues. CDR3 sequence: CASSLTGVNEKLFF. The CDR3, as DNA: TGTGCCAGCAGCCTGACAGGGGTTAATGAAAAACTGTTTTTT.

The CDR3: CASSLVASGGNEQFF. DNA of the CDR3: TGCGCCAGCAGCTTGGTGGCTAGCGGGGGCAATGAGCAGTTCTTC. This chain links TRBV5-1 with TRBJ2-1, with 10 bases lining up with TRBD2. J gave up 6 bases and V 0 bases, and 3 bases lay outside the gene matches. Per the germline V gene, CDR1 is SGHRS and CDR2 is YFSETQ. The CDR3 extends over 15 amino acids.

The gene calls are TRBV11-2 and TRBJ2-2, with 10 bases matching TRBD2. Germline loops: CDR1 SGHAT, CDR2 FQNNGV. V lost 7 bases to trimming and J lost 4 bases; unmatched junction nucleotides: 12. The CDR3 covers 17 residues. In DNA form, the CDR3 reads TGTGCCAGCACCCGGGTTCGGACTAGCGGAGTCACCGGGGAGCTGTTTTTT. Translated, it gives CASTRVRTSGVTGELFF.

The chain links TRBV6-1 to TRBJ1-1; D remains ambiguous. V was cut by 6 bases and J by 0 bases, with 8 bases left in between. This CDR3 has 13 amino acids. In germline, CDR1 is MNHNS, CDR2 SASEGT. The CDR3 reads CASRRVMNTEAFF. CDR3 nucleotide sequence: TGTGCCAGCAGGAGGGTCATGAACACTGAAGCTTTCTTT.

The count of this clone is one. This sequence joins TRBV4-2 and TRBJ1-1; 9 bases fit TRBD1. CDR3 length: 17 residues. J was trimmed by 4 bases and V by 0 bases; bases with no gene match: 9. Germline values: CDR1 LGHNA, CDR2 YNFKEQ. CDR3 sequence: CASSQEQGAPSGTEAFF. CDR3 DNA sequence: TGTGCCAGCAGCCAAGAACAGGGGGCTCCCAGCGGCACTGAAGCTTTCTTT.

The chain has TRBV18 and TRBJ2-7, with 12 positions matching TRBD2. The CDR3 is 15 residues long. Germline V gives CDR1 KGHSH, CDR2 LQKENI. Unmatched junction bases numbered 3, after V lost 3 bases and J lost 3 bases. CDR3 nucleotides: TGTGCCAGCTCACCCCGGACTAGCGGGATCTACGAGCAGTACTTC. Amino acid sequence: CASSPRTSGIYEQYF. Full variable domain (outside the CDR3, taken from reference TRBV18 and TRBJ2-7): NAGVMQNPRHLVRRRGQEARLRCSPMKGHSHVYWYRQLPEEGLKFMVYLQKENIIDESGMPKERFSAEFPKEGPSILRIQQVVRGDSAAYFCASSPRTSGIYEQYFGPGTRLTVT.

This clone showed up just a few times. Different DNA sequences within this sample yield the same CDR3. The CDR3 here is CASATGGNGYTF. CDR3 nucleotides: TGTGCCAGCGCGACAGGGGGCAATGGCTACACCTTC. This sequence joins TRBV6-1 and TRBJ1-2, with TRBD1 matching over 10 bases. J gave up 6 bases and V 8 bases, and 3 bases lay outside the gene matches. This CDR3 spans 12 amino acids. In germline, CDR1 is MNHNS, CDR2 SASEGT.

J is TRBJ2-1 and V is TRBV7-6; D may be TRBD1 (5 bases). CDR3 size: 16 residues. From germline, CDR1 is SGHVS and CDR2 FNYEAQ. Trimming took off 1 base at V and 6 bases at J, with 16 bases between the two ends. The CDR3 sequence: CASSLVGQQAPNEQFF. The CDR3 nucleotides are TGTGCCAGCAGCTTAGTAGGGCAACAGGCCCCCAATGAGCAGTTCTTC.

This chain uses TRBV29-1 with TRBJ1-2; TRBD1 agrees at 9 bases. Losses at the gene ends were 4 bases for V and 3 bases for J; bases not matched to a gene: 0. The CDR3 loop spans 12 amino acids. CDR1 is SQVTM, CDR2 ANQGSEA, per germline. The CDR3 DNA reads TGCAGCGTTGGGGACAGGGACTATGGCTACACCTTC. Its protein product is CSVGDRDYGYTF. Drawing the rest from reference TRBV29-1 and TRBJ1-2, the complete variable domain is SAVISQKPSRDICQRGTSLTIQCQVDSQVTMMFWYRQQPGQSLTLIATANQGSEATYESGFVIDKFPISRPNLTFSTLTVSNMSPEDSSIYLCSVGDRDYGYTFGSGTRLTVV.

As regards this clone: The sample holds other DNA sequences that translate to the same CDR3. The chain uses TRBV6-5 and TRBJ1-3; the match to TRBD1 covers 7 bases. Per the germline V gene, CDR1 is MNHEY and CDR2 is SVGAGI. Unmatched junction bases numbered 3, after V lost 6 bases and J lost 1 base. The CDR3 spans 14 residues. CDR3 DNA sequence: TGTGCCAGCAGCGGGACAGCTTCTGGAAACACCATATATTTT. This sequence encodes CASSGTASGNTIYF.

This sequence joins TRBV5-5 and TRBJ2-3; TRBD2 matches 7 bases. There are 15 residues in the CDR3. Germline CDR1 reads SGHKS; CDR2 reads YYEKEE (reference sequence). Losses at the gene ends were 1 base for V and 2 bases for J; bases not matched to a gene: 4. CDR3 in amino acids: CASSLRLADTDTQYF. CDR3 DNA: TGTGCCAGCAGCTTGCGGCTAGCGGACACAGATACGCAGTATTTT.

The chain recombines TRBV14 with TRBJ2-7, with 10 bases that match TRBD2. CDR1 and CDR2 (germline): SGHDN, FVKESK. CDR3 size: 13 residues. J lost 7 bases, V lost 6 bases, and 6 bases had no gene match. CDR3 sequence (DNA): TGTGCCAGCAGACCGAGCGGGAGGGATGAGCAGTACTTC. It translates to CASRPSGRDEQYF. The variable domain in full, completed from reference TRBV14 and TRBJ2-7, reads EAGVTQFPSHSVIEKGQTVTLRCDPISGHDNLYWYRRVMGKEIKFLLHFVKESKQDESGMPNNRFLAERTGGTYSTLKVQPAELEDSGVYFCASRPSGRDEQYFGPGTRLTVT.

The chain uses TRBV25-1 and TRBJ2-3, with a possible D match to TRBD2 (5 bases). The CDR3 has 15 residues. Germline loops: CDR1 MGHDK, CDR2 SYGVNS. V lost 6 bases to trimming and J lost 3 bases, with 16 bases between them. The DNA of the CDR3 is TGTGCCAGCAGCTTGAATCCCGGGAATACAGATACGCAGTATTTT. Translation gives CASSLNPGNTDTQYF.

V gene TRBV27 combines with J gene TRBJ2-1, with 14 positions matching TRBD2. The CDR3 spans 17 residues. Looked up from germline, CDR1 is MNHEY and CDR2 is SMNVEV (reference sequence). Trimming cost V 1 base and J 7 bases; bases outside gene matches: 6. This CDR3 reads CASSLYPGLAGGNEQFF. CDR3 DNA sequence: TGTGCCAGCAGTTTATATCCCGGACTAGCGGGAGGTAATGAGCAGTTCTTC.

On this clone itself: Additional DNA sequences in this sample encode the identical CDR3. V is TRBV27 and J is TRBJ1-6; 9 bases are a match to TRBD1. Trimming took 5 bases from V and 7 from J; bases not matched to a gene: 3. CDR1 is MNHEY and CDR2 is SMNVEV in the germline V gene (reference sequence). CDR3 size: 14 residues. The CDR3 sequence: CASSLGQGNSPLHF. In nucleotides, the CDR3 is TGTGCCAGCAGTCTAGGACAGGGGAATTCACCCCTCCACTTT.

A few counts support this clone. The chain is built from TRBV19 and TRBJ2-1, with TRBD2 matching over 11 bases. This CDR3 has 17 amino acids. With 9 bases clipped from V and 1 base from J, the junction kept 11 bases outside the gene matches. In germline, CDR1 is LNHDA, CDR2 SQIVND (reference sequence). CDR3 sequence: CARNGTSGPLSYNEQFF. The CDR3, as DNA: TGTGCCAGGAACGGGACTAGCGGACCTCTTTCCTACAATGAGCAGTTCTTC.

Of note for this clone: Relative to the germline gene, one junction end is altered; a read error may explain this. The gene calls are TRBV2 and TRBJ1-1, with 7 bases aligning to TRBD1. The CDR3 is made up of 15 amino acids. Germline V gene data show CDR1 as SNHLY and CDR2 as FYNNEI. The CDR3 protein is CASSQAGTANTEAFF. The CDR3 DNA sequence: TGTGCCAGCAGTCAAGCCGGGACAGCGAACACTGAAGCTTTCTTT.

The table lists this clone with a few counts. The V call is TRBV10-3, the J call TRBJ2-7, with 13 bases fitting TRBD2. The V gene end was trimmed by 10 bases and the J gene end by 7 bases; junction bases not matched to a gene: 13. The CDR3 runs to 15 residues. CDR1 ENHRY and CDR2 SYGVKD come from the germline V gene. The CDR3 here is CATNSATSGRSEQYF. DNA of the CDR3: TGTGCCACGAACTCTGCGACTAGCGGGAGGTCTGAGCAGTACTTC.

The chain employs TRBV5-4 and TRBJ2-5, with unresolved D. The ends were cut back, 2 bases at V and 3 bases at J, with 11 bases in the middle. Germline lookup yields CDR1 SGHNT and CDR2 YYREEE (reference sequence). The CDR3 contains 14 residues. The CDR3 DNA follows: TGTGCCAGCAGCTTCTCGGTTTCTAAAGAGACCCAGTACTTC. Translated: CASSFSVSKETQYF.

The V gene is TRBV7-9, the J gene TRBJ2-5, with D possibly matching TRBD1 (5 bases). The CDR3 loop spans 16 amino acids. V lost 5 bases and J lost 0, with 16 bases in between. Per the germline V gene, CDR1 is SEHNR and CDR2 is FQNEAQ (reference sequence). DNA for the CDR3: TGTGCCAGCAGCCCAAGGGGCACCCTAGACCAAGAGACCCAGTACTTC. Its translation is CASSPRGTLDQETQYF.

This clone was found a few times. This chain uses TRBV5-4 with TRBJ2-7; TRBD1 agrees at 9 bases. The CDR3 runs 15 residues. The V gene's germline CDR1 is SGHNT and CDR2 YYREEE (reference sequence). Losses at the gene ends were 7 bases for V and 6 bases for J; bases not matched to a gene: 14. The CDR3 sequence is CASGKTGGNFGEQYF. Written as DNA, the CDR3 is TGTGCCAGCGGAAAAACAGGGGGCAACTTCGGCGAGCAGTACTTC.

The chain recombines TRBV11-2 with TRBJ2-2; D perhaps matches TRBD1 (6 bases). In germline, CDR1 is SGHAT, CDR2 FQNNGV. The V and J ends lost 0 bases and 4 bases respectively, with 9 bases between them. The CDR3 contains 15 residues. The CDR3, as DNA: TGTGCCAGCAGCTTAGATGGACAGCTCACCGGGGAGCTGTTTTTT. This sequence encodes CASSLDGQLTGELFF.

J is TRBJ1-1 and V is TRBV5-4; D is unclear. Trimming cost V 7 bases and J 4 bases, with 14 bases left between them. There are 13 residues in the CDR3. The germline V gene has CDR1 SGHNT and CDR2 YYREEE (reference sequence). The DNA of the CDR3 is TGTGCCAGCGAGAGGGAATTTGGCACTGAAGCTTTCTTT. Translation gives CASEREFGTEAFF.

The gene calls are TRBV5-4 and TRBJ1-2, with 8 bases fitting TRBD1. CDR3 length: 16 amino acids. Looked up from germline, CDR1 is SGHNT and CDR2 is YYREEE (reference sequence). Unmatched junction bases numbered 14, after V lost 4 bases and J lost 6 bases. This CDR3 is CASSRPDREVRDGYTF. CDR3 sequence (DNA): TGTGCCAGCAGCCGCCCGGACAGGGAAGTAAGAGATGGCTACACCTTC.

The CDR3 bases are TGCGCCAGCGACAGAGAGAGCTCCTATAATTCACCCCTCCACTTT. It encodes CASDRESSYNSPLHF. The chain carries TRBV5-1 and TRBJ1-6; TRBD1 might be the D (5 bases). Germline values: CDR1 SGHRS, CDR2 YFSETQ. Trimming took 7 bases from V and 0 from J, leaving 11 bases between them. The CDR3 consists of 15 residues.

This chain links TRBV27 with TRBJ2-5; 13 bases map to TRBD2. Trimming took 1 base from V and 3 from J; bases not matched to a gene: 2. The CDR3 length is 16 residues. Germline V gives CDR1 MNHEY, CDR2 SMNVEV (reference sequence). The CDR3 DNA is TGTGCCAGCAGTTTATACGGACTAGCGGGAGAAGAGACCCAGTACTTC. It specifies CASSLYGLAGEETQYF.

The DNA for the CDR3 is TGTGCCAGCAGGGACAGGGGGCCCTACGAGCAGTACTTC. It encodes CASRDRGPYEQYF. This chain joins TRBV11-2 and TRBJ2-7; the match to TRBD1 covers 11 bases. Unmatched junction bases numbered 0, after V lost 6 bases and J lost 2 bases. The CDR3 consists of 13 residues. CDR1 SGHAT and CDR2 FQNNGV come from the germline V gene.